What follows is one T cell receptor beta chain and its context. No antigen is known for it. Generated by immunoSEQ multiplex PCR, the TCRdb table keeps only in-frame clones and is missing some. This sample has 75,000 to 95,000 clones, with 85% found just once. Time point: blood 4 weeks post-SBRT, at nephrectomy. The treatment was: 15 Gy SBRT to primary tumor, nephrectomy 4 weeks later. Nephrectomy followed 15 Gy stereotactic body radiation by 4 weeks. After SBRT, blood was collected at 2 and 4 weeks, plus baseline. Clear cell pathology was present in this patient's renal cell carcinoma. This specimen comes from a study of radiation and T cells in renal cell carcinoma. General observations from the study: In blood, top tumor clones expanded by 2 weeks, shrinking by 4.

The source material was blood, sampled from a patient whose treatment included radiotherapy and nephrectomy. The clonotype originates from a middle-aged man with renal cell carcinoma.

CDR3 loop: CASSSPEQVRIAFF. The CDR3 nucleotides are TGCGCCAGCAGCTCCCCTGAGCAGGTCCGGATAGCTTTCTTT. The chain carries TRBV4-1 and TRBJ1-1, with D unclear. The CDR3 runs 14 residues. Trimming took off 5 bases at V and 10 bases at J, with 20 bases between the two ends. Looked up from germline, CDR1 is MGHRA and CDR2 is YSYEKL.